In its sample, the clone carrying this T cell receptor beta chain was seen many times. What it binds is not known. The sample comes from a study of early T cells in non-severe SARS-CoV-2 infection. The CDR3 runs to 14 residues. The germline CDR1 and CDR2 sequences are DFQATT and SNEGSKA (reference sequence). With 0 bases removed from V and 0 bases from J, the gap between germline ends came to 9 bases. Whole-study findings and limits: The study's VDJdb matching favored anti-spike CD8 responses and missed private and CD4 specificities.

TCRdb itself ran the 5' RACE reads through MiXCR, one entry per CDR3 protein. This sample has 90,000 to 120,000 distinct CDR3 sequences, with 11% found just once. What was sequenced was whole blood. This sequence joins TRBV20-1 and TRBJ2-7; either TRBD1 or TRBD2 may fit D (5 bases each). This TCR was sampled from an adult who was a healthcare worker with PCR-confirmed SARS-CoV-2 infection or an uninfected control (not recorded which). The CDR3 nucleotides read TGCAGTGCTAGAGATGGGGGAAGCTCCTACGAGCAGTACTTC. It yields the protein CSARDGGSSYEQYF.